A single TCR beta chain is shown here with its context. Its antigen is as yet unknown. This sample was included in a study of beta chain features in type 1 diabetes. Across the whole study: There was similarity between patients and healthy donors in age, gender and cell yields.

Isolated RNA was reverse transcribed in full, so expressed TCRB transcripts were sequenced. Clones were sequenced by immunoSEQ multiplex PCR, and TCRdb holds only the in-frame ones, with some missing. The profile shows 600,000 to 650,000 clones, 15% of them singletons. Each population that was sorted was more than 98% pure. Germline-derived CDR1 and CDR2 are ENHRY and SYGVKD. The CDR3 contains 15 residues. General observations from the study: Patients showed naive, central memory and Treg TCRB repertoires that appeared more similar than those of healthy donors. In type 1 diabetes patients, VDJ junctions had fewer insertions; deletions at these junctions were more frequent.

The receptor was derived from a man younger than 35 in good health. The chain uses TRBV10-3 and TRBJ1-5; D gene unclear. Sequenced sample: naive CD4+ T cells from blood. The CDR3 loop is CASREGSTANQPQHF. The DNA of the CDR3 is TGTGCATCTCGGGAGGGCTCTACGGCCAATCAGCCCCAGCATTTT.